These 29 T cell receptor beta chains were sequenced from one sample in a study of shared clonotypes between healthy human individuals. Repertoires were generated with immunoSEQ multiplex PCR, while TCRdb's copy carries only in-frame clones and drops some. Counted here are hundreds of thousands of clones, approximately 79% occurring once; the ten biggest clones make up 1.5% to 2%. Sample: memory CD4+ T cells sorted from blood. Subset noted: CD45RA-negative fraction. The receptors were sampled from a woman aged 25 to 39 in good health.

This clone was detected only a few times. The V call is TRBV9, the J call TRBJ2-7; maybe TRBD1 (6 bases). The CDR3 covers 14 residues. In germline, CDR1 is SGDLS, CDR2 YYNGEE. Trimming took off 0 bases at V and 3 bases at J, with 10 bases between the two ends. The DNA for the CDR3 is TGTGCCAGCAGCGTAGGGGACACAAACTACGAGCAGTACTTC. Its protein product is CASSVGDTNYEQYF. Based on the CDR3 plus reference TRBV9 and TRBJ2-7, the full variable domain is DSGVTQTPKHLITATGQRVTLRCSPRSGDLSVYWYQQSLDQGLQFLIQYYNGEERAKGNILERFSAQQFPDLHSELNLSSLELGDSALYFCASSVGDTNYEQYFGPGTRLTVT.

The chain links TRBV25-1 to TRBJ2-1; TRBD2 agrees at 15 bases. This CDR3 is built from 17 residues. J gave up 7 bases and V 1 base, and 5 bases lay outside the gene matches. CDR1 is MGHDK, CDR2 SYGVNS, per germline. The CDR3 reads CASSESGGTSGRNEQFF. DNA for the CDR3: TGTGCCAGCAGTGAATCAGGGGGGACTAGCGGGAGGAATGAGCAGTTCTTC.

CDR3 nucleotide sequence: TGTGCCAGCAGCTTAGGGACTAAAGGCTACGAGCAGTACTTC. It codes for CASSLGTKGYEQYF. The rearrangement joins TRBV11-2 to TRBJ2-7; weak D call: TRBD2 (6 bases). Trimming left V 1 base short and J 3 bases short, with 10 bases between. Germline V gene data show CDR1 as SGHAT and CDR2 as FQNNGV. This CDR3 contains 14 residues.

With respect to this clone: A much larger clone is a single base away; this may be a read error. V and J are TRBV11-2 and TRBJ1-5, with D uncertain. Germline assignment: CDR1 SGHAT and CDR2 FQNNGV. The CDR3 is made up of 12 amino acids. With 1 base removed from V and 6 bases from J, the gap between germline ends came to 4 bases. In DNA, the CDR3 is TGTGCCAGCAGCTTAGCTGGTCAGCCCCAGCATTTT. It yields the protein CASSLAGQPQHF.

This chain connects TRBV2 to TRBJ1-4; 9 bases fit TRBD1. Germline V gene sequence: CDR1 SNHLY, CDR2 FYNNEI. Trimming cost V 5 bases and J 8 bases; bases outside gene matches: 9. The CDR3 spans 15 residues. The CDR3 coding sequence is TGTGCCAGCAGTATACAGGGGGCGCTTGGCGAAAAACTGTTTTTT. This codes for CASSIQGALGEKLFF. Drawing the rest from reference TRBV2 and TRBJ1-4, the complete variable domain is EPEVTQTPSHQVTQMGQEVILRCVPISNHLYFYWYRQILGQKVEFLVSFYNNEISEKSEIFDDQFSVERPDGSNFTLKIRSTKLEDSAMYFCASSIQGALGEKLFFGSGTQLSVL.

The table lists this clone with a count of one. The V call is TRBV5-1, the J call TRBJ2-7; 8 positions match TRBD1. Germline CDR1 SGHRS, CDR2 YFSETQ. The CDR3 is 15 residues long. The V segment lost 4 bases and the J segment 3 bases; nucleotides outside the gene matches: 9. The CDR3 region is CASSPVPGGDYEQYF. CDR3 in DNA: TGCGCCAGCAGCCCGGTTCCAGGGGGCGACTACGAGCAGTACTTC.

This clone was seen once. The CDR3 nucleotides read TGTGCCAGCAAACGAACAGGGGCGCTCGGGGCCAACGTCCTGACTTTC. This translates into CASKRTGALGANVLTF. The genes are TRBV28 and TRBJ2-6; TRBD1 aligns across 7 bases. Trimming cost V 7 bases and J 4 bases; bases outside gene matches: 10. Germline CDR1 MDHEN, CDR2 SYDVKM. This CDR3 has 16 amino acids.

Written as DNA, the CDR3 is TGTGCCAGCAGCCCCACCAGGGACGCCTCCTACGAGCAGTACTTC. Its translation is CASSPTRDASYEQYF. V gene TRBV6-1 combines with J gene TRBJ2-7, with D tentatively TRBD1 or TRBD2 (5 bases each). Trimming pared 6 bases from V and 0 bases from J, leaving 15 bases between. The CDR3 loop spans 15 amino acids. Germline-derived CDR1 and CDR2 are MNHNS and SASEGT.

The chain has TRBV2 and TRBJ1-2; D perhaps matches TRBD1 (6 bases). Germline V lookup: CDR1 SNHLY, CDR2 FYNNEI. The germline V and J ends were trimmed by 4 bases and 2 bases, with 17 bases remaining between them. This CDR3 has 16 residues. The CDR3 spells CASSGQGIGSNYGYTF. CDR3 in DNA: TGTGCCAGCAGTGGGCAGGGGATTGGGAGCAACTATGGCTACACCTTC.

The chain uses TRBV5-1 and TRBJ1-2; 9 nucleotides line up with TRBD1. V trimming: 4 bases; J trimming: 8 bases; junction bases outside the gene matches: 6. The CDR3 extends over 13 amino acids. The V gene's germline CDR1 is SGHRS and CDR2 YFSETQ. CDR3 coding DNA: TGCGCCAGCAGCGCGGGACAGGGTCAAGGCTACACCTTC. Translation: CASSAGQGQGYTF.

V gene TRBV10-3 combines with J gene TRBJ2-2; 7 nucleotides agree with TRBD1. The germline CDR1 and CDR2 sequences are ENHRY and SYGVKD. The V segment lost 4 bases and the J segment 0 bases; nucleotides outside the gene matches: 2. The CDR3 consists of 15 residues. CDR3: CAISGQGSNTGELFF. The CDR3 DNA reads as TGTGCCATCAGTGGACAGGGATCGAACACCGGGGAGCTGTTTTTT.

This sequence joins TRBV6-5 and TRBJ1-2; D is unresolved. The CDR3 is made up of 13 amino acids. The V end was cut by 4 bases, the J end by 4 bases, with 10 bases between. Germline CDR1 MNHEY, CDR2 SVGAGI. The DNA for the CDR3 is TGTGCCAGCAGTTTTGACAAGAGCTATGGCTACACCTTC. This encodes CASSFDKSYGYTF.

This clone was seen only once. Other DNA sequences in this specimen translate into the identical CDR3. The chain links TRBV11-2 to TRBJ2-5; no reliable D call. The CDR3 consists of 13 residues. The V end lost 1 base, the J end lost 2 bases, and 5 bases lay between the germline ends. Germline V CDR1 and CDR2: SGHAT, FQNNGV. CDR3 residues: CASSLGPQETQYF. CDR3 bases: TGTGCCAGCAGCTTAGGGCCTCAAGAGACCCAGTACTTC.

This CDR3 is CAAGTDSTDTQYF. The CDR3 DNA sequence: TGTGCCGCTGGGACAGATAGCACAGATACGCAGTATTTT. The chain recombines TRBV11-1 with TRBJ2-3, with 7 bases identical to TRBD1. This CDR3 region has 13 residues. The ends lost 11 bases at V and 0 bases at J; junction bases unmatched: 5. The germline V gene has CDR1 SGHAT and CDR2 FQDESV (reference sequence).

The chain uses TRBV27 and TRBJ2-4, with D unclear. Trimming removed 3 bases at V and 7 bases at J, with 22 bases between. Germline assignment: CDR1 MNHEY and CDR2 SMNVEV (reference sequence). This CDR3 has 17 residues. The CDR3 protein is CASSLVWSGSGGNIQYF. The CDR3 region has the DNA TGTGCCAGCAGTTTGGTTTGGTCCGGTAGTGGTGGTAACATTCAGTACTTC.

This rearrangement joins TRBV11-2 to TRBJ2-1; 11 positions agree with TRBD2. The CDR3 has 15 amino acids. Germline V gene sequence: CDR1 SGHAT, CDR2 FQNNGV. Trimming at V came to 5 bases and at J to 8 bases, leaving 8 bases not matched to a gene. This CDR3 reads CASSGTSGSLDEQFF. CDR3 DNA sequence: TGTGCCAGCAGCGGAACTAGCGGGAGTCTCGATGAGCAGTTCTTC.

J is TRBJ1-1 and V is TRBV28; D unresolved. Germline V gives CDR1 MDHEN, CDR2 SYDVKM. V lost 1 base and J 5 bases, leaving 11 bases between the germline ends. The CDR3 is made up of 14 amino acids. CDR3 sequence (DNA): TGTGCCAGCAGTTTATCAGTGGGTCAGACTGAAGCTTTCTTT. It is translated as CASSLSVGQTEAFF.

This chain links TRBV25-1 with TRBJ2-1, with TRBD2 matching 14 bases. This CDR3 has 17 residues. V shed 1 base, J shed 9 bases, and the junction held 8 bases outside the gene matches. Germline loops: CDR1 MGHDK, CDR2 SYGVNS. The CDR3 sequence is CASSESWGLAGVGEQFF. CDR3 nucleotide sequence: TGTGCCAGCAGTGAATCTTGGGGACTAGCGGGAGTTGGTGAGCAGTTCTTC.

The rearrangement joins TRBV10-1 to TRBJ2-1; D unresolved. The ends were cut back, 0 bases at V and 5 bases at J, with 8 bases in the middle. CDR1 and CDR2 from the germline V gene are WNHNN and SYGVQD (reference sequence). The CDR3 totals 14 residues. The CDR3 protein is CASSESGVNNEQFF. The CDR3 DNA follows: TGCGCCAGCAGTGAGTCCGGCGTGAACAATGAGCAGTTCTTC.

The chain employs TRBV5-8 and TRBJ2-3; 11 bases are shared with TRBD1. Trimming took 3 bases from V and 4 from J; bases not matched to a gene: 4. The CDR3 totals 15 residues. The germline gives CDR1 SGHTS, CDR2 YDEGEE. The CDR3 DNA reads TGTGCCAGCAGCTCGGGACAGGGGGTTGCAGATACGCAGTATTTT. It translates to CASSSGQGVADTQYF. The full variable domain, its missing parts supplied by reference TRBV5-8 and TRBJ2-3, is EAGVTQSPTHLIKTRGQQATLRCSPISGHTSVYWYQQALGLGLQFLLWYDEGEERNRGNFPPRFSGRQFPNYSSELNVNALELEDSALYLCASSSGQGVADTQYFGPGTRLTVL.

This chain uses TRBV25-1 with TRBJ2-1; D unresolved. CDR3 length equals 14 residues. The V and J ends lost 8 bases and 0 bases respectively, with 11 bases between them. CDR1 MGHDK and CDR2 SYGVNS come from the germline V gene. CDR3 DNA: TGTGCCAGCGCCGCCGACGGCTCCTACAATGAGCAGTTCTTC. Its protein product is CASAADGSYNEQFF.

V gene TRBV6-6 combines with J gene TRBJ1-3, with D possibly being TRBD1 (5 bases). CDR3 length: 15 residues. Germline V gene sequence: CDR1 MNHNY, CDR2 SVGAGI (reference sequence). Deletions cut 5 bases from V and 0 bases from J, with 11 bases between. The CDR3: CASSPTGSSGNTIYF. In DNA form, the CDR3 reads TGTGCCAGCAGTCCTACAGGAAGCTCTGGAAACACCATATATTTT.

The V gene is TRBV7-3, the J gene TRBJ2-5, with D unresolved. V was cut by 5 bases and J by 9 bases, with 16 bases left in between. Germline-derived CDR1 and CDR2 are SGHTA and FQGTGA. This CDR3 has 13 residues. The CDR3 nucleotides are TGTGCCAGCAGCCGTGGGCCTCCCGGATCCCAGTACTTC. This codes for CASSRGPPGSQYF.

V gene TRBV30 combines with J gene TRBJ2-1; 7 bases fit TRBD2. The CDR3 consists of 15 residues. Germline CDR1 GTSNPN, CDR2 SVGIG (reference sequence). V was pared by 0 bases and J by 9 bases, with 11 bases of the junction left unmatched. DNA for the CDR3: TGTGCCTGGAGTGTAAAGGCGGGAGAGAGGGGTGAGCAGTTCTTC. Amino acid sequence: CAWSVKAGERGEQFF.

Turning to this clone: The same CDR3 arises from other DNA sequences in this sample as well. V and J are TRBV5-1 and TRBJ2-7; tentative D call: TRBD2 (7 bases). Germline V CDR1 and CDR2: SGHRS, YFSETQ. The CDR3 consists of 13 residues. With 3 bases removed from V and 3 bases from J, the gap between germline ends came to 10 bases. CDR3 residues: CASSWGGSYEQYF. The DNA of the CDR3 is TGCGCCAGCAGCTGGGGGGGCAGCTACGAGCAGTACTTC.

The V call is TRBV2, the J call TRBJ2-2, with 10 nucleotides matching TRBD1. Germline-derived CDR1 and CDR2 are SNHLY and FYNNEI. This CDR3 spans 18 amino acids. Trimming at V came to 8 bases and at J to 6 bases, leaving 18 bases not matched to a gene. CDR3 in amino acids: CASGLYQLGTGASGELFF. The CDR3, as DNA: TGTGCCAGCGGACTGTACCAACTCGGGACAGGGGCGTCCGGGGAGCTGTTTTTT.

This rearrangement joins TRBV18 to TRBJ1-1, with D unresolved. CDR3 length equals 16 residues. V was trimmed by 2 bases and J by 1 base, leaving 14 bases between them. Germline V gene sequence: CDR1 KGHSH, CDR2 LQKENI. CDR3 DNA sequence: TGTGCCAGCTCACCAACCCAGGACCTCGGGAACACTGAAGCTTTCTTT. Its translation: CASSPTQDLGNTEAFF.

The chain uses TRBV6-6 and TRBJ2-1; 11 nucleotides align to TRBD2. The trim removed 4 bases at V and 5 bases at J, leaving 7 bases unmatched. The CDR3 runs to 16 residues. CDR1 is MNHNY and CDR2 is SVGAGI in the germline V gene (reference sequence). The CDR3, as DNA: TGTGCCAGCAGTTCGGCGGAGACTAGCGGGAACAATGAGCAGTTCTTC. It translates to CASSSAETSGNNEQFF.

The table lists this clone with a count of one. V usage is TRBV6-1 and J usage is TRBJ1-5, with D perhaps matching TRBD1 (6 bases). Germline V gene lookup returns CDR1 MNHNS and CDR2 SASEGT. Trimming cost V 10 bases and J 4 bases, with 20 bases left between them. This CDR3 is built from 15 residues. The CDR3 spells CATKRETGRNQPQHF. As DNA, the CDR3 is TGTGCCACCAAAAGAGAAACAGGGAGAAATCAGCCCCAGCATTTT.